This T cell receptor beta chain comes out of a study of T cells after yellow fever vaccination. Notes on the study in general: A weaker but faster secondary response was observed, peaking on day 5 versus 15. Post-booster reappearance was seen for most primary-vaccination clones (about 96% CD4, around 90% CD8). Bulk-population clonotypes that are abundant could appear as contaminants in FACS-sorted repertoires. The CD4 and CD8 compartments had a small share of their clonotypes in common.

This clonotype was seen only a few times. What it recognizes is unknown. TCRdb recomputed calls from the 5' RACE reads with MiXCR, one row per CDR3 protein. The repertoire has hundreds of thousands of distinct CDR3 sequences, over 9% of them found once; the top ten carry about 16%. The sequence was obtained from a man in his thirties or forties who received the YFV17D yellow fever vaccine. The specimen was PBMCs, collected on the day of the yellow fever booster vaccination.

Here the CDR3 reads CASSLDLGAGNYNEQFF. The CDR3 DNA reads as TGTGCCAGCAGCTTAGACCTTGGCGCGGGGAATTACAATGAGCAGTTCTTC. The chain joins TRBV7-8 to TRBJ2-1; a possible D gene is TRBD2 (6 bases). Germline lookup yields CDR1 SGHVS and CDR2 FQNEAQ. The V end was cut by 1 base, the J end by 4 bases, with 17 bases between. There are 17 residues in the CDR3.